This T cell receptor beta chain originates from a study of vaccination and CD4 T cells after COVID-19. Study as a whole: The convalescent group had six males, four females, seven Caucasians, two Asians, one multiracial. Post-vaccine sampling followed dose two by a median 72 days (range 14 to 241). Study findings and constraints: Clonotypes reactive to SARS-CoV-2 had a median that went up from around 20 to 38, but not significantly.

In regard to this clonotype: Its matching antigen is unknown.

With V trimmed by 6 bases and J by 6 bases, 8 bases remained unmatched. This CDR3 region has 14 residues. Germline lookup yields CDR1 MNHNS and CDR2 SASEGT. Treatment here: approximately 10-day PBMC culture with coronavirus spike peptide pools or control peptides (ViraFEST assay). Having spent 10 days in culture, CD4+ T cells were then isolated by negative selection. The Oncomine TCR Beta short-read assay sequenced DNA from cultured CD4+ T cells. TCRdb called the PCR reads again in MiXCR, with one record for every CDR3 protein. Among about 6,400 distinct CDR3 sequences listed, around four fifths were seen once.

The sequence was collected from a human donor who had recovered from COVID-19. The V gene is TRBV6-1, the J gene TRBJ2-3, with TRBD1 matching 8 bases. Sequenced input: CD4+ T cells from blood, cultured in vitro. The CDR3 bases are TGTGCCAGCAGGAGGACAGGGTTTGGGGATACGCAGTATTTT. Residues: CASRRTGFGDTQYF.